Presented here are 16 T cell receptor beta chains from one specimen sequenced in a study of shared clonotypes between healthy human individuals. Positive CCR7 selection of CD45RO-negative cells yielded the naive CD8 cells, and terminally differentiated effector memory CD45RA+ cells were excluded. Data came from immunoSEQ multiplex PCR; TCRdb stores just in-frame clones and leaves some out. The profile shows approximately 600,000 clones, roughly 95% of them singletons. Sequencing input: naive CD8+ T cells sorted from blood. Receptor source: a woman aged 30 to 39 in good health.

CDR3 protein: CASSVTGSYGYTF. CDR3 nucleotides: TGTGCCAGCAGCGTCACAGGGTCCTATGGCTACACCTTC. The genes are TRBV28 and TRBJ1-2, with D perhaps TRBD1 (6 bases). Germline CDR1 is MDHEN and CDR2 is SYDVKM. Trimming removed 6 bases at V and 4 bases at J, with 12 bases between. This CDR3 spans 13 amino acids.

The chain carries TRBV28 and TRBJ2-3; possible D gene TRBD2, 6 bases. Germline lookup yields CDR1 MDHEN and CDR2 SYDVKM. This CDR3 region has 15 residues. Deletions cut 11 bases from V and 0 bases from J, with 18 bases between. The CDR3 DNA is TGTGCCCTAGCTGCGGGGACCGCTAGCACAGATACGCAGTATTTT. Encoded protein: CALAAGTASTDTQYF.

This clone was picked up a small number of times. CDR3 sequence: CASSQVLAYEQYF. The CDR3 DNA sequence: TGCGCCAGCAGCCAAGTACTAGCCTACGAGCAGTACTTC. The V gene is TRBV4-1, the J gene TRBJ2-7; the D gene is possibly TRBD2 (5 bases). This CDR3 has 13 residues. Germline-derived CDR1 and CDR2 are MGHRA and YSYEKL. V shed 1 base and J shed 2 bases, with 6 bases lying between them.

The chain has TRBV6-1 and TRBJ2-7; D uncertain. The V gene's germline CDR1 is MNHNS and CDR2 SASEGT. V was cut by 1 base and J by 3 bases, with 7 bases left in between. The CDR3 is 13 amino acids. This CDR3 is CASSEVLDYEQYF. As DNA, the CDR3 is TGTGCCAGCAGTGAAGTGTTAGACTACGAGCAGTACTTC.

CDR3 in amino acids: CASSPGTAEGGNTIYF. As DNA, the CDR3 is TGCGCCAGCAGCCCCGGGACAGCGGAAGGTGGAAACACCATATATTTT. The chain employs TRBV5-1 and TRBJ1-3; 7 positions agree with TRBD1. V trimming: 4 bases; J trimming: 3 bases; junction bases outside the gene matches: 10. The CDR3 contains 16 residues. CDR1 and CDR2 from the germline V gene are SGHRS and YFSETQ.

The genes are TRBV28 and TRBJ1-5; weak D call: TRBD1 (6 bases). V was shortened by 5 bases and J by 1 base, with 12 bases between the two germline ends. The germline V gene has CDR1 MDHEN and CDR2 SYDVKM. This CDR3 spans 15 amino acids. CDR3 sequence (DNA): TGTGCCAGCAGTGACTATCAGGGGAGCAATCAGCCCCAGCATTTT. It translates to CASSDYQGSNQPQHF. Full variable domain (remainder filled in from reference TRBV28 and TRBJ1-5): DVKVTQSSRYLVKRTGEKVFLECVQDMDHENMFWYRQDPGLGLRLIYFSYDVKMKEKGDIPEGYSVSREKKERFSLILESASTNQTSMYLCASSDYQGSNQPQHFGDGTRLSIL.

This clone was recorded once. Other nucleotide sequences in the sample specify the same CDR3. The rearrangement joins TRBV7-9 to TRBJ2-1, with TRBD2 matching 12 bases. The CDR3 has 16 amino acids. The germline gives CDR1 SEHNR, CDR2 FQNEAQ (reference sequence). J was trimmed by 3 bases and V by 5 bases; bases with no gene match: 5. In DNA form, the CDR3 reads TGTGCCAGCAGCGCCGGACTAGCGGGGCTCTACAATGAGCAGTTCTTC. Its translation is CASSAGLAGLYNEQFF.

This chain joins TRBV5-4 and TRBJ1-4; D is perhaps TRBD1 (6 bases). V dropped 4 bases and J dropped 7 bases, with 11 bases sitting between them. The CDR3 contains 13 residues. Germline CDR1 SGHNT, CDR2 YYREEE (reference sequence). As DNA, the CDR3 is TGTGCCAGCAGCCCCGGAGGGGGTGAAAAACTGTTTTTT. Its translation: CASSPGGGEKLFF.

The chain joins TRBV29-1 to TRBJ2-1; no clear D gene. The CDR3 sequence is 10 residues long. Germline lookup yields CDR1 SQVTM and CDR2 ANQGSEA. The V gene lost 8 bases and the J gene lost 11 bases, with 13 bases spanning the gap. Written as DNA, the CDR3 is TGCAGCTCGCTTGGTCGAAAGCAGTTCTTC. Its protein product is CSSLGRKQFF.

The chain uses TRBV27 and TRBJ2-6; D gene ambiguous. The V end lost 2 bases, the J end lost 2 bases, and 7 bases lay between the germline ends. This CDR3 has 15 amino acids. The germline V gene has CDR1 MNHEY and CDR2 SMNVEV (reference sequence). The chain's CDR3 is CASSLRVPGANVLTF. The CDR3 nucleotides are TGTGCCAGCAGTTTACGAGTTCCTGGGGCCAACGTCCTGACTTTC.

The chain recombines TRBV4-1 with TRBJ2-7; 8 nucleotides align to TRBD1. Germline CDR1 is MGHRA and CDR2 is YSYEKL. The length of the CDR3 is 15 residues. The ends lost 0 bases at V and 4 bases at J; junction bases unmatched: 5. The CDR3 DNA is TGCGCCAGCAGCCAAGAGAGACACAGGGGGTACGAGCAGTACTTC. Translation gives CASSQERHRGYEQYF.

The J gene is TRBJ2-2, the V gene TRBV30; D possibly corresponds to TRBD1 (6 bases). The CDR3 is 16 residues long. From germline, CDR1 is GTSNPN and CDR2 SVGIG (reference sequence). Between the trimmed V and J ends, which lost 0 bases and 5 bases, there was a span of 16 bases. The CDR3 loop reads CAWSVLGGQGTGELFF. The CDR3 DNA is TGTGCCTGGAGTGTACTTGGCGGGCAGGGGACCGGGGAGCTGTTTTTT.

The rearrangement joins TRBV19 to TRBJ2-2; D not certain. The CDR3 is 12 residues long. Per germline, CDR1 LNHDA and CDR2 SQIVND (reference sequence). The ends were cut back, 0 bases at V and 6 bases at J, with 2 bases in the middle. Here the CDR3 DNA reads TGTGCCAGTAGTATAGATCCCGGGGAGCTGTTTTTT. Translating gives CASSIDPGELFF. The full variable domain, its missing parts supplied by reference TRBV19 and TRBJ2-2, is DGGITQSPKYLFRKEGQNVTLSCEQNLNHDAMYWYRQDPGQGLRLIYYSQIVNDFQKGDIAEGYSVSREKKESFPLTVTSAQKNPTAFYLCASSIDPGELFFGEGSRLTVL.

The chain has TRBV19 and TRBJ2-7, with TRBD2 matching over 9 bases. CDR1 is LNHDA and CDR2 is SQIVND in the germline V gene (reference sequence). Trimming at V came to 1 base and at J to 5 bases, leaving 9 bases not matched to a gene. The CDR3 has 16 residues. CDR3 loop: CASSIGVAGAQDEQYF. CDR3 coding DNA: TGTGCCAGTAGTATAGGTGTAGCGGGAGCCCAGGACGAGCAGTACTTC. The full variable domain, its missing parts supplied by reference TRBV19 and TRBJ2-7, is DGGITQSPKYLFRKEGQNVTLSCEQNLNHDAMYWYRQDPGQGLRLIYYSQIVNDFQKGDIAEGYSVSREKKESFPLTVTSAQKNPTAFYLCASSIGVAGAQDEQYFGPGTRLTVT.

This chain connects TRBV27 to TRBJ1-2; the D gene is possibly TRBD1 (5 bases). From germline, CDR1 is MNHEY and CDR2 SMNVEV (reference sequence). The CDR3 extends over 15 amino acids. V was clipped by 5 bases and J by 4 bases, with 17 bases between them. Here the CDR3 DNA reads TGTGCCAGCAGTCTTTCTCAGGGTCTCCGCTATGGCTACACCTTC. Encoded protein: CASSLSQGLRYGYTF.

The gene calls are TRBV13 and TRBJ2-1; 7 bases are shared with TRBD2. With 2 bases clipped from V and 0 bases from J, the junction kept 7 bases outside the gene matches. Germline CDR1 is PRHDT and CDR2 is FYEKMQ (reference sequence). The CDR3 length is 17 residues. The chain's CDR3 is CASSLISSGSSYNEQFF. The CDR3 DNA reads TGTGCCAGCAGCTTAATCTCTAGCGGAAGCTCCTACAATGAGCAGTTCTTC.